This T cell receptor (beta chain) derives from a study of vaccination and CD4 T cells after COVID-19. Study-level background: The convalescent group had six males, four females, seven Caucasians, two Asians, one multiracial. Broader study findings: Convalescent patients displayed spike mono-reactivity in 304 of 307 vaccine-specific clones.

This CDR3 is built from 17 residues. V dropped 4 bases and J dropped 2; count of bases not matched to a gene: 13. Germline V gene lookup returns CDR1 SEHNR and CDR2 FQNEAQ (reference sequence). Sample treatment: approximately 9-day PBMC culture with coronavirus spike peptide pools or control peptides (ViraFEST assay). With the Oncomine TCR Beta short-read assay, DNA from cultured CD4+ T cells was sequenced. TCRdb reprocessed the PCR reads with MiXCR, giving one entry per CDR3 protein. Of 8,500 to 13,000 distinct CDR3 sequences listed, around two fifths are singletons. This clonotype was observed a handful of times. Its specificity is not known.

Specimen: CD4+ T cells from blood, cultured in vitro. The chain has TRBV7-9 and TRBJ1-2, with 7 bases lining up with TRBD1. This clonotype was obtained from a human donor who had recovered from COVID-19. The CDR3 sequence: CASSSRGTVVGNYGYTF. The CDR3 bases are TGTGCCAGCAGCTCTAGGGGGACAGTTGTGGGGAACTATGGCTACACCTTC. Full variable domain (remainder filled in from reference TRBV7-9 and TRBJ1-2): DTGVSQNPRHKITKRGQNVTFRCDPISEHNRLYWYRQTLGQGPEFLTYFQNEAQLEKSRLLSDRFSAERPKGSFSTLEIQRTEQGDSAMYLCASSSRGTVVGNYGYTFGSGTRLTVV.